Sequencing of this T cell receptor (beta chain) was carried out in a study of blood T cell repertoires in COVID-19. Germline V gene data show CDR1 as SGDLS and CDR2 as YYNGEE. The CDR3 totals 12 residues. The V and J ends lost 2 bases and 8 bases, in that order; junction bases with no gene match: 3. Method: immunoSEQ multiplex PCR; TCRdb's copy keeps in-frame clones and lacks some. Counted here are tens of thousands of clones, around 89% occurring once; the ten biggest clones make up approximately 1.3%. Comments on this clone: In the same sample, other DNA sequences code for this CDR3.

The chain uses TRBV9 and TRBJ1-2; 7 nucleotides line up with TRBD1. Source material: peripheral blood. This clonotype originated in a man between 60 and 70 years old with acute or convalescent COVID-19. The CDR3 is CASSVRGYGYTF. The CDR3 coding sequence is TGTGCCAGCAGCGTCAGGGGGTACGGCTACACCTTC.